This T cell receptor beta chain was sequenced for a study of blood T cell repertoires in COVID-19. Looking at the study overall: The United States, Italy and Spain were the sources of the acute and convalescent COVID-19 samples. T cells, B-cell-depleted T cells, or PBMCs provided the cDNA or gDNA that served as material.

This CDR3 has 16 residues. The V gene end was trimmed by 4 bases and the J gene end by 5 bases; junction bases not matched to a gene: 14. Germline CDR1 SEHNR, CDR2 FQNEAQ (reference sequence). Authors' processing steps: Estimates of nucleated cell counts were drawn from the amplification of reference gene primers. TCRdb's copy holds only in-frame clones and misses some; the assay was immunoSEQ multiplex PCR. V and J calls and clone size are as listed in that table; D and trimming were resolved from the DNA. In the table there are about 250,000 clones, around nine tenths of which are singletons. The source is a woman aged 40 to 50 who had recovered from COVID-19. This rearrangement joins TRBV7-9 to TRBJ2-7; 7 bases fit TRBD2. Sequenced input: peripheral blood. In nucleotides, the CDR3 is TGTGCCAGCAGCTACCCGGTGGCTACCCGGGGGGACGAGCAGTACTTC. Translating gives CASSYPVATRGDEQYF.